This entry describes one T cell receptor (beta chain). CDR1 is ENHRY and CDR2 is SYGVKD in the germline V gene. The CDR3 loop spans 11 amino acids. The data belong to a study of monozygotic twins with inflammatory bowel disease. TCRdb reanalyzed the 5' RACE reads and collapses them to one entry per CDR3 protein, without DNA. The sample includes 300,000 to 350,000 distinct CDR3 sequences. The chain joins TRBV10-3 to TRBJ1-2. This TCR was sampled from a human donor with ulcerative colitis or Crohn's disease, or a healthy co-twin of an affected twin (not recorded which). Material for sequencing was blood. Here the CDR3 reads CAISQNYGYTF.